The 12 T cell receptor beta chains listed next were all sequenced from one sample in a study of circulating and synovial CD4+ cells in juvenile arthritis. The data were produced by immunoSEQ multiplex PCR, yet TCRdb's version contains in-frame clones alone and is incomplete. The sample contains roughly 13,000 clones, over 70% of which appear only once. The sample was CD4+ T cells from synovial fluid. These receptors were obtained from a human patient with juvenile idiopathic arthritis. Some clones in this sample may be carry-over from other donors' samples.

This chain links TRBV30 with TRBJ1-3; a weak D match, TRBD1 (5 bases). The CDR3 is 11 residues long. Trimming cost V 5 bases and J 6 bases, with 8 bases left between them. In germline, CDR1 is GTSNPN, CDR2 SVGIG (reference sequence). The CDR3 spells CAWRQSNTIYF. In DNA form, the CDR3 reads TGTGCCTGGCGACAGTCAAACACCATATATTTT.

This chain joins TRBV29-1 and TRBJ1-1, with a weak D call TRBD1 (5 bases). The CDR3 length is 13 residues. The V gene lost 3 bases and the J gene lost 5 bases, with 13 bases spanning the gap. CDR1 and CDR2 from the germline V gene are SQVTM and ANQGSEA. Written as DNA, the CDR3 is TGCAGCGTTGATAGGGGTGGAAGTACTGAAGCTTTCTTT. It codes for CSVDRGGSTEAFF.

This CDR3 is CASSYPGQMTYEQYF. The CDR3 nucleotides are TGTGCCAGCAGTTATCCCGGACAGATGACCTACGAGCAGTACTTC. The chain links TRBV28 to TRBJ2-7; D is perhaps TRBD1 (6 bases). Trimming cost V 4 bases and J 2 bases, with 15 bases left between them. This CDR3 region has 15 residues. CDR1 MDHEN and CDR2 SYDVKM come from the germline V gene.

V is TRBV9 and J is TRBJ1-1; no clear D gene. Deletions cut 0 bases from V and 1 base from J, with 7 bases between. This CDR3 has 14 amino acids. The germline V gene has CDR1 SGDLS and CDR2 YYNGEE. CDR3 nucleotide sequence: TGTGCCAGCAGCGTAGCGTACAGGAACACTGAAGCTTTCTTT. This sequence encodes CASSVAYRNTEAFF. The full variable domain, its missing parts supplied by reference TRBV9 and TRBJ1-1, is DSGVTQTPKHLITATGQRVTLRCSPRSGDLSVYWYQQSLDQGLQFLIQYYNGEERAKGNILERFSAQQFPDLHSELNLSSLELGDSALYFCASSVAYRNTEAFFGQGTRLTVV.

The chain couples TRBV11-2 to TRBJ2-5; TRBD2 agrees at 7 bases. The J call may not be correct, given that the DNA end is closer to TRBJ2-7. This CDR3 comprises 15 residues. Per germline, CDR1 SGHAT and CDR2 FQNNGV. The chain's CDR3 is CASSLVLRGDYEQYF. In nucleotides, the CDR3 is TGTGCCAGCAGCTTGGTCCTACGGGGGGACTACGAGCAGTACTTC.

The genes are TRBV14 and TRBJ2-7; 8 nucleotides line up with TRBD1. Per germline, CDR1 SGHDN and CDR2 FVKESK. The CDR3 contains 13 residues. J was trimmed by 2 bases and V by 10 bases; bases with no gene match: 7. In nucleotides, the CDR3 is TGTGCCACCCGTCCAGGGGGCACCTACGAGCAGTACTTC. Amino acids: CATRPGGTYEQYF. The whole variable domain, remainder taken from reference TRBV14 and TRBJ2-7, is EAGVTQFPSHSVIEKGQTVTLRCDPISGHDNLYWYRRVMGKEIKFLLHFVKESKQDESGMPNNRFLAERTGGTYSTLKVQPAELEDSGVYFCATRPGGTYEQYFGPGTRLTVT.

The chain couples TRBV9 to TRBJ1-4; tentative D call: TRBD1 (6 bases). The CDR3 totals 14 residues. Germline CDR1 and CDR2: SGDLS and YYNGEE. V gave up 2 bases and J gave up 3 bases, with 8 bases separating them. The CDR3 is CASSVGASNEKLFF. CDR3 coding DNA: TGTGCCAGCAGCGTGGGGGCCTCTAATGAAAAACTGTTTTTT. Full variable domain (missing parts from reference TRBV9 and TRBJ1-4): DSGVTQTPKHLITATGQRVTLRCSPRSGDLSVYWYQQSLDQGLQFLIQYYNGEERAKGNILERFSAQQFPDLHSELNLSSLELGDSALYFCASSVGASNEKLFFGSGTQLSVL.

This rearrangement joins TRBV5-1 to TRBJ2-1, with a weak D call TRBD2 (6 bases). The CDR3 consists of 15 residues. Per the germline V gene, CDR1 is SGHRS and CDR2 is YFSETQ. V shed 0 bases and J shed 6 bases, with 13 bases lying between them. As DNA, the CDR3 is TGCGCCAGCAGCTTGGGCGGGGTCCGGGGCAATGAGCAGTTCTTC. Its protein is CASSLGGVRGNEQFF.

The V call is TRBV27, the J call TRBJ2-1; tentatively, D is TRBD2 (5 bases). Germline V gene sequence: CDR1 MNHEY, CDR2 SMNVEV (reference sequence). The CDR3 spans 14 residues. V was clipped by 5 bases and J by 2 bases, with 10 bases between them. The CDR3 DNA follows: TGTGCCAGCAGTAGGAGCGGAGCCTACAATGAGCAGTTCTTC. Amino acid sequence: CASSRSGAYNEQFF.

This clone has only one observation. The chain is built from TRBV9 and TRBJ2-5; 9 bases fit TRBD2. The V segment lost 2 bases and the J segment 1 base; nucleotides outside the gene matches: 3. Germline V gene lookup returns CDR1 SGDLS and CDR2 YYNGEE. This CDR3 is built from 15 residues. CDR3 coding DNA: TGTGCCAGCAGCGTGGGGACTAGCCTCCAAGAGACCCAGTACTTC. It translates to CASSVGTSLQETQYF.

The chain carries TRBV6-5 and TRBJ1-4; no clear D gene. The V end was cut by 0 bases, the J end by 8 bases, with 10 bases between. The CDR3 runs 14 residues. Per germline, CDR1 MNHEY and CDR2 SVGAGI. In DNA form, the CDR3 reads TGTGCCAGCAGTTACTCGTCGCGTTACGAAAAACTGTTTTTT. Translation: CASSYSSRYEKLFF.

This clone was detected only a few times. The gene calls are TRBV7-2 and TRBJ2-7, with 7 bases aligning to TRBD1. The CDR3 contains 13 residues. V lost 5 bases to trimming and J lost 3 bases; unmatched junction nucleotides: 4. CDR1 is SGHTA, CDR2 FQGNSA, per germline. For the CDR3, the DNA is TGTGCCAGCAGCGTAGACAGGGACTACGAGCAGTACTTC. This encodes CASSVDRDYEQYF.